The next 21 T cell receptor beta chains were all read from a single sample in a study of cytomegalovirus exposure and HLA in healthy donors. The PCR employed 60 Vbeta primers together with 13 Jbeta primers. Some clones are missing from TCRdb's copy, which holds only in-frame ones; the method was immunoSEQ multiplex PCR. The sample carries over 150,000 clones, 80% to 85% recorded once. Sample: PBMCs. The receptors stem from a man aged 50-60 years in good health and CMV-seronegative.

CDR3 in amino acids: CASSPGQLNTDTQYF. CDR3 nucleotides: TGTGCCAGCTCACCGGGACAGTTGAACACAGATACGCAGTATTTT. The V gene is TRBV18, the J gene TRBJ2-3; 7 positions match TRBD1. Germline values: CDR1 KGHSH, CDR2 LQKENI. Trimming at V came to 3 bases and at J to 2 bases, leaving 5 bases not matched to a gene. CDR3 length: 15 amino acids.

This rearrangement joins TRBV6-1 to TRBJ1-1; no clear D. The V gene lost 4 bases and the J gene lost 1 base, with 7 bases spanning the gap. The CDR3 has 13 amino acids. CDR1 is MNHNS and CDR2 is SASEGT in the germline V gene. The CDR3 sequence is CASSVQPNTEAFF. CDR3 in DNA: TGTGCCAGCAGTGTACAACCGAACACTGAAGCTTTCTTT.

CDR3 in amino acids: CASSPYAPEINEQFF. As DNA, the CDR3 is TGTGCCAGCTCACCATACGCTCCGGAGATAAATGAGCAGTTCTTC. The rearrangement uses TRBV18 and TRBJ2-1; D remains ambiguous. CDR1 and CDR2 (germline): KGHSH, LQKENI. Trimming took 2 bases from V and 7 from J, leaving 15 bases between them. This CDR3 contains 15 residues. The variable domain in full, with the rest retrieved from reference TRBV18 and TRBJ2-1, is NAGVMQNPRHLVRRRGQEARLRCSPMKGHSHVYWYRQLPEEGLKFMVYLQKENIIDESGMPKERFSAEFPKEGPSILRIQQVVRGDSAAYFCASSPYAPEINEQFFGPGTRLTVL.

The CDR3 bases are TGTGCCAGCAGCTCCGTAGATGCCGGTTCCTACGAGCAGTACTTC. Residues: CASSSVDAGSYEQYF. The chain has TRBV11-2 and TRBJ2-7, with D uncertain. CDR1 is SGHAT and CDR2 is FQNNGV in the germline V gene. V was cut by 4 bases and J by 1 base, with 14 bases left in between. This CDR3 contains 15 residues.

Here the CDR3 DNA reads TGTGCCAGCATCGGGGAGAGTACATCCGGGGCCAACGTCCTGACTTTC. It encodes CASIGESTSGANVLTF. The chain uses TRBV7-9 and TRBJ2-6; D might be TRBD2 (5 bases). This CDR3 contains 16 residues. Germline values: CDR1 SEHNR, CDR2 FQNEAQ (reference sequence). V dropped 7 bases and J dropped 4 bases, with 17 bases sitting between them. Variable domain in full (rest from reference TRBV7-9 and TRBJ2-6): DTGVSQNPRHKITKRGQNVTFRCDPISEHNRLYWYRQTLGQGPEFLTYFQNEAQLEKSRLLSDRFSAERPKGSFSTLEIQRTEQGDSAMYLCASIGESTSGANVLTFGAGSRLTVL.

The chain employs TRBV6-5 and TRBJ1-1, with a weak D call TRBD1 (6 bases). The CDR3 runs 12 residues. V was cut by 6 bases and J by 7 bases, with 12 bases left in between. Per the germline V gene, CDR1 is MNHEY and CDR2 is SVGAGI. The chain's CDR3 is CASRANRDEAFF. As DNA, the CDR3 is TGTGCCAGCAGGGCAAACAGGGATGAAGCTTTCTTT.

The chain recombines TRBV5-4 with TRBJ2-1, with 8 bases matching TRBD1. Germline-derived CDR1 and CDR2 are SGHNT and YYREEE (reference sequence). The trim removed 0 bases at V and 8 bases at J, leaving 7 bases unmatched. The CDR3 length is 15 residues. CDR3 amino acids: CASSLDRGFGHEQFF. In nucleotides, the CDR3 is TGTGCCAGCAGCTTGGACAGGGGGTTTGGGCATGAGCAGTTCTTC. The entire variable domain, with the rest obtained from reference TRBV5-4 and TRBJ2-1, is as follows: ETGVTQSPTHLIKTRGQQVTLRCSSQSGHNTVSWYQQALGQGPQFIFQYYREEENGRGNFPPRFSGLQFPNYSSELNVNALELDDSALYLCASSLDRGFGHEQFFGPGTRLTVL.

The chain combines TRBV28 with TRBJ2-7; D might be TRBD1 (5 bases). CDR1 MDHEN and CDR2 SYDVKM come from the germline V gene. Trimming removed 8 bases from V and 1 base from J, with 15 bases in between. This CDR3 is 14 amino acids long. The CDR3 nucleotides are TGTGCCAGCGGCCGCAGGGCCCGGTCCTACGAGCAGTACTTC. It translates to CASGRRARSYEQYF.

The rearrangement joins TRBV19 to TRBJ2-7; TRBD1 matches at 7 bases. This CDR3 has 16 residues. Germline trimming cut 5 bases from V and 5 bases from J; bases unmatched to any gene: 15. CDR1 is LNHDA, CDR2 SQIVND, per germline (reference sequence). CDR3 in amino acids: CASSPLRDSLGHEQYF. As DNA, the CDR3 is TGTGCCAGTAGTCCCCTCCGGGACAGCCTAGGTCACGAGCAGTACTTC.

V gene TRBV9 combines with J gene TRBJ2-5; the match to TRBD2 covers 7 bases. J gave up 1 base and V 0 bases, and 3 bases lay outside the gene matches. Germline V lookup: CDR1 SGDLS, CDR2 YYNGEE. The CDR3 contains 15 residues. CDR3 nucleotides: TGTGCCAGCAGCGTAGGGGGACTACCCCAAGAGACCCAGTACTTC. Its protein is CASSVGGLPQETQYF. The variable domain in full, completed from reference TRBV9 and TRBJ2-5, reads DSGVTQTPKHLITATGQRVTLRCSPRSGDLSVYWYQQSLDQGLQFLIQYYNGEERAKGNILERFSAQQFPDLHSELNLSSLELGDSALYFCASSVGGLPQETQYFGPGTRLLVL.

As concerns this clone: Mismatch with germline at one junction end may stem from a read error. The chain carries TRBV7-7 and TRBJ2-5; TRBD2 might be the D (5 bases). In germline, CDR1 is SSHAT, CDR2 FNYEAQ (reference sequence). The CDR3 has 15 amino acids. The CDR3 coding sequence is TGTGCTAGCAGCTTAGCGTCGTACTCCCCTGGGACCCAGTACTTC. Translating gives CASSLASYSPGTQYF.

The chain employs TRBV20-1 and TRBJ1-2; D not resolved. The CDR3 totals 11 residues. Trimming stripped 4 bases from V and 6 bases from J, with 9 bases between. CDR1 is DFQATT, CDR2 SNEGSKA, per germline (reference sequence). The CDR3 here is CSAMGVHGYTF. For the CDR3, the DNA is TGCAGTGCTATGGGAGTTCATGGCTACACCTTC.

The chain combines TRBV20-1 with TRBJ1-2; D not resolved. The CDR3 is made up of 11 amino acids. The germline gives CDR1 DFQATT, CDR2 SNEGSKA (reference sequence). The V end was cut by 3 bases, the J end by 4 bases, with 6 bases between. DNA for the CDR3: TGCAGTGCTAGCGGTGCCTATGGCTACACCTTC. It specifies CSASGAYGYTF.

This chain links TRBV4-1 with TRBJ1-5; D not certain. Trimming left V 1 base short and J 3 bases short, with 13 bases between. The CDR3 is 16 residues long. The germline V gene has CDR1 MGHRA and CDR2 YSYEKL. The CDR3 region is CASSQGLLENNQPQHF. In DNA form, the CDR3 reads TGCGCCAGCAGCCAAGGGTTATTGGAGAACAATCAGCCCCAGCATTTT.

J is TRBJ1-4 and V is TRBV7-9, with D unclear. The CDR3 is 15 residues long. Trimming removed 5 bases at V and 7 bases at J, with 17 bases between. CDR1 and CDR2 from the germline V gene are SEHNR and FQNEAQ (reference sequence). The CDR3 region has the DNA TGTGCCAGCAGCACGAGCAGGATACTTCGTGAAAAACTGTTTTTT. Protein sequence: CASSTSRILREKLFF.

The chain couples TRBV6-5 to TRBJ2-7; D is unresolved. Germline V lookup: CDR1 MNHEY, CDR2 SVGAGI. The CDR3 has 14 residues. Trimming stripped 2 bases from V and 2 bases from J, with 10 bases between. The CDR3 protein is CASSYTRRAYEQYF. CDR3 in DNA: TGTGCCAGCAGTTACACCCGCCGCGCCTACGAGCAGTACTTC.

The V and J genes are TRBV4-1 and TRBJ2-3; 9 nucleotides agree with TRBD2. Trimming removed 0 bases from V and 3 bases from J; junction bases left unmatched: 10. The CDR3 is made up of 18 amino acids. The germline V gene has CDR1 MGHRA and CDR2 YSYEKL. In DNA, the CDR3 is TGCGCCAGCAGCCAAGAAAAGGAAAGCGGGGGGCGGACAGATACGCAGTATTTT. It codes for CASSQEKESGGRTDTQYF.

This clone occurred once. The rearrangement links TRBV4-1 to TRBJ2-7, with TRBD1 matching 7 bases. This CDR3 is built from 17 residues. Unmatched junction bases numbered 10, after V lost 0 bases and J lost 2 bases. Per germline, CDR1 MGHRA and CDR2 YSYEKL. The CDR3 loop is CASSQDSSGTAAYEQYF. As DNA, the CDR3 is TGCGCCAGCAGCCAAGATAGCTCGGGGACAGCGGCCTACGAGCAGTACTTC.

The chain combines TRBV18 with TRBJ2-3; 9 nucleotides line up with TRBD2. Trimming removed 2 bases from V and 6 bases from J; junction bases left unmatched: 9. Germline assignment: CDR1 KGHSH and CDR2 LQKENI. The CDR3 runs 16 residues. CDR3 region: CASSPLAGASKDTQYF. CDR3 nucleotides: TGTGCCAGCTCACCATTAGCGGGGGCCTCCAAGGATACGCAGTATTTT.

The chain is built from TRBV5-1 and TRBJ2-1; TRBD2 agrees at 7 bases. V was pared by 1 base and J by 8 bases, with 12 bases of the junction left unmatched. The germline V gene encodes CDR1 SGHRS and CDR2 YFSETQ. The CDR3 length is 16 residues. The CDR3 is CASSLTLAAIAHEQFF. The CDR3 DNA reads as TGCGCCAGCAGCTTGACCCTAGCGGCTATAGCCCATGAGCAGTTCTTC.

The chain recombines TRBV9 with TRBJ2-1; weak D call: TRBD2 (5 bases). This CDR3 is built from 15 residues. CDR1 SGDLS and CDR2 YYNGEE come from the germline V gene. Between the trimmed V and J ends, which lost 4 bases and 0 bases, there was a span of 11 bases. CDR3 sequence (DNA): TGTGCCAGCAGCCCCACTAGTTCCTCCTACAATGAGCAGTTCTTC. It encodes CASSPTSSSYNEQFF.